The text below deals with one T cell receptor beta chain. This sample stems from a study of cytomegalovirus exposure and HLA in healthy donors. PCR was performed using 60 Vbeta and 13 Jbeta primers. The repertoire was sequenced with immunoSEQ multiplex PCR; TCRdb's copy has only in-frame clones and lacks some. This table has under 150,000 clones, approximately 80% appearing once. The V end lost 3 bases, the J end lost 0 bases, and 9 bases lay between the germline ends. This CDR3 spans 15 amino acids. The germline V gene encodes CDR1 KGHSH and CDR2 LQKENI. The sample consisted of PBMCs. This sequence originates from a middle-aged man in good health and CMV-seronegative. The rearrangement links TRBV18 to TRBJ1-5, with D perhaps TRBD1 (5 bases). The CDR3 is CASSPDSYSNQPQHF. CDR3 coding DNA: TGTGCCAGCTCACCCGACAGCTATAGCAATCAGCCCCAGCATTTT.